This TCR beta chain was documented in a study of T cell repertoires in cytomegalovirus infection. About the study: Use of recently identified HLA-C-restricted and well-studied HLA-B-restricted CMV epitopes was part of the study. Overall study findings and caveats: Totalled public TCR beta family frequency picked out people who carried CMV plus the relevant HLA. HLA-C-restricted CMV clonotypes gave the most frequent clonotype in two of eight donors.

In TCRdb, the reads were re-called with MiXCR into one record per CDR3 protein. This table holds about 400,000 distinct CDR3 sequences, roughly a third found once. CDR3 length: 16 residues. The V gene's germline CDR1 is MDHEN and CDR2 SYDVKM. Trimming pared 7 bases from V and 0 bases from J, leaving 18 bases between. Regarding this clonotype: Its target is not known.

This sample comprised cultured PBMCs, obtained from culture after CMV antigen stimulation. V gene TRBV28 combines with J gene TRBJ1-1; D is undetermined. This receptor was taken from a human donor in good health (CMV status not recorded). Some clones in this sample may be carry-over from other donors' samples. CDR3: CASNNLAGRMNTEAFF. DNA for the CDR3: TGTGCCAGCAACAACCTAGCCGGCCGGATGAACACTGAAGCTTTCTTT.